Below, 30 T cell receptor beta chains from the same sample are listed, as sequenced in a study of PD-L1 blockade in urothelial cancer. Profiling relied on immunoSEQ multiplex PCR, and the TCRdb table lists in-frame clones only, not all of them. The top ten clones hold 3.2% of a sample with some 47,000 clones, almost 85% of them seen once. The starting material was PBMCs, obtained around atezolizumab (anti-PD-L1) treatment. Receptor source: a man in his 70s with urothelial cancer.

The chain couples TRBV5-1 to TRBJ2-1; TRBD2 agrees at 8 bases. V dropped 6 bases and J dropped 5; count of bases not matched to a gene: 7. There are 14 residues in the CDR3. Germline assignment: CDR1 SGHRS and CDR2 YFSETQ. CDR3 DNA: TGCGCCAGCACCTATAGGCGGGGGGACAATGAGCAGTTCTTC. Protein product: CASTYRRGDNEQFF. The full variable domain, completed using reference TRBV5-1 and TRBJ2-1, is KAGVTQTPRYLIKTRGQQVTLSCSPISGHRSVSWYQQTPGQGLQFLFEYFSETQRNKGNFPGRFSGRQFSNSRSEMNVSTLELGDSALYLCASTYRRGDNEQFFGPGTRLTVL.

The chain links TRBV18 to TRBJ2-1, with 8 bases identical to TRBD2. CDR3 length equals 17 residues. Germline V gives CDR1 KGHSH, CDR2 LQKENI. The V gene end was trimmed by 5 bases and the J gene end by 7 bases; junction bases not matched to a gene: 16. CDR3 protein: CASSTYSLAALQNEQFF. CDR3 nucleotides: TGTGCCAGCTCAACTTACTCACTAGCGGCTCTACAAAATGAGCAGTTCTTC. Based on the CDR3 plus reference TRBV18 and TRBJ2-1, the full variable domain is NAGVMQNPRHLVRRRGQEARLRCSPMKGHSHVYWYRQLPEEGLKFMVYLQKENIIDESGMPKERFSAEFPKEGPSILRIQQVVRGDSAAYFCASSTYSLAALQNEQFFGPGTRLTVL.

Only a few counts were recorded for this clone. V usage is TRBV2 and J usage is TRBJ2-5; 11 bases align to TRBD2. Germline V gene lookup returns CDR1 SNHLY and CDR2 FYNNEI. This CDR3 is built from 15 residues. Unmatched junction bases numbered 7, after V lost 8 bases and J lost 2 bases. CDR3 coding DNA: TGTGCCAGCGGTATCGGGACTAGCGGTCAAGAGACCCAGTACTTC. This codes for CASGIGTSGQETQYF.

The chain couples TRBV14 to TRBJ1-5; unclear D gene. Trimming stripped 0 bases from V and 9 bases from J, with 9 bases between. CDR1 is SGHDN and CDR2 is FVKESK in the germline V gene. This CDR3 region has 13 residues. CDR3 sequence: CASSQDLAGPQHF. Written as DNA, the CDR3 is TGTGCCAGCAGCCAAGATCTGGCGGGGCCCCAGCATTTT.

As DNA, the CDR3 is TGTGCCAGCCAAACAGGGGCGGCTAACTATGGCTACACCTTC. This translates into CASQTGAANYGYTF. The chain employs TRBV28 and TRBJ1-2; TRBD1 matches at 7 bases. The CDR3 runs 14 residues. Germline V CDR1 and CDR2: MDHEN, SYDVKM. V was clipped by 8 bases and J by 0 bases; unmatched bases: 6.

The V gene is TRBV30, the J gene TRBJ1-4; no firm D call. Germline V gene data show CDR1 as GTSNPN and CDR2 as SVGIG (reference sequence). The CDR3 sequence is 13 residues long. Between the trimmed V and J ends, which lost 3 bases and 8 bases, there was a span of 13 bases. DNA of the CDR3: TGTGCCTGGAGAGCTAGATCTTACGAAAAACTGTTTTTT. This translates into CAWRARSYEKLFF. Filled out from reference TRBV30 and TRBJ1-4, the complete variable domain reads SQTIHQWPATLVQPVGSPLSLECTVEGTSNPNLYWYRQAAGRGLQLLFYSVGIGQISSEVPQNLSASRPQDRQFILSSKKLLLSDSGFYLCAWRARSYEKLFFGSGTQLSVL.

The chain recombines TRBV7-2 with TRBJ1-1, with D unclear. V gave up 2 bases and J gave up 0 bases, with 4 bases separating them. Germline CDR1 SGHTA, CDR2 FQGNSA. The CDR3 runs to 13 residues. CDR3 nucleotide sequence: TGTGCCAGCAGCTTACACATGAACACTGAAGCTTTCTTT. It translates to CASSLHMNTEAFF.

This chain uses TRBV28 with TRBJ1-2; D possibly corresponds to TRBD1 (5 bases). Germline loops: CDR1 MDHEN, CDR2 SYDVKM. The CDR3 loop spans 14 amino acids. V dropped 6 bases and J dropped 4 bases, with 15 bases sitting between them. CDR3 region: CASSGKGLLYGYTF. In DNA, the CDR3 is TGTGCCAGCAGCGGAAAGGGACTCCTCTATGGCTACACCTTC.

CDR3 amino acids: CASSLAGGEQYF. CDR3 sequence (DNA): TGTGCCAGCAGCTTAGCAGGGGGCGAGCAGTACTTC. The chain joins TRBV7-9 to TRBJ2-7; D is perhaps TRBD1 (6 bases). The CDR3 totals 12 residues. Trimming stripped 0 bases from V and 6 bases from J, with 6 bases between. Per germline, CDR1 SEHNR and CDR2 FQNEAQ (reference sequence).

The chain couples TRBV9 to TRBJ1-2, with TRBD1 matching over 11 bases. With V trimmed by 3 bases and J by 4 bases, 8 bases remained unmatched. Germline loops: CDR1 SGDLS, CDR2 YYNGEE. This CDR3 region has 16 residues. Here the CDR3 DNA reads TGTGCCAGCAGCGAGGGGGACAGGGGGGATATCTATGGCTACACCTTC. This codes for CASSEGDRGDIYGYTF.

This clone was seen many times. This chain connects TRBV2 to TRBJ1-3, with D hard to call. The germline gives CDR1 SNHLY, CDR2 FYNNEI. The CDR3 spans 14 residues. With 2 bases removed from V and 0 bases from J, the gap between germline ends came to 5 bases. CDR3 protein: CASSEPRSGNTIYF. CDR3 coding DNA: TGTGCCAGCAGTGAACCGCGCTCTGGAAACACCATATATTTT.

DNA for the CDR3: TGTGCCAGCAGCGTGGGGGGTGCGAACACTGAAGCTTTCTTT. Translation: CASSVGGANTEAFF. The rearrangement links TRBV9 to TRBJ1-1; perhaps TRBD1 as D (5 bases). Trimming shortened V by 2 bases and J by 1 base, and 9 bases separated the two germline ends. From germline, CDR1 is SGDLS and CDR2 YYNGEE. The CDR3 is 14 amino acids.

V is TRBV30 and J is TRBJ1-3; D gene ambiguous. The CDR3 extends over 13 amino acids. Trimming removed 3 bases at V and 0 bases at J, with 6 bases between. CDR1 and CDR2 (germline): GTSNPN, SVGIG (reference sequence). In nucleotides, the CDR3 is TGTGCCTGGAGCCGGGGCTCTGGAAACACCATATATTTT. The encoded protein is CAWSRGSGNTIYF.

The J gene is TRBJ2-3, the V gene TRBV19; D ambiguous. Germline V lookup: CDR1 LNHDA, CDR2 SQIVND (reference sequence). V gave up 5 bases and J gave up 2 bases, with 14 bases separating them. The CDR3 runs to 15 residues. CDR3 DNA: TGTGCCAGTAGTGCCCTAGGCGGATCCACAGATACGCAGTATTTT. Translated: CASSALGGSTDTQYF.

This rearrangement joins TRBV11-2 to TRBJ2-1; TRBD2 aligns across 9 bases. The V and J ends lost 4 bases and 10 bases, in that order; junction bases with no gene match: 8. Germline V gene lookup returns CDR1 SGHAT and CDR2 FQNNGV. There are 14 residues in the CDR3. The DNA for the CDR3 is TGTGCCAGCAGCTCACATACGCTAGCGGGGGAGCAGTTCTTC. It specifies CASSSHTLAGEQFF.

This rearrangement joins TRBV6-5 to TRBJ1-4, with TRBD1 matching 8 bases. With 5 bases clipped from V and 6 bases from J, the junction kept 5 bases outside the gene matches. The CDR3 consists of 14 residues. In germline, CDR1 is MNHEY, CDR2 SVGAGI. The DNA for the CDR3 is TGTGCCAGCAGTCCACAGGGGGGAGATGAAAAACTGTTTTTT. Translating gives CASSPQGGDEKLFF.

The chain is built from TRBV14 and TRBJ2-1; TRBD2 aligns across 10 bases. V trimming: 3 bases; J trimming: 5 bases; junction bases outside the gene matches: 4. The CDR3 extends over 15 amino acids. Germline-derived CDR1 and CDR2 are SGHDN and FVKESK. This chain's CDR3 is CASSHSSGGHNEQFF. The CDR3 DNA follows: TGTGCCAGCAGCCACTCTAGCGGGGGACACAATGAGCAGTTCTTC.

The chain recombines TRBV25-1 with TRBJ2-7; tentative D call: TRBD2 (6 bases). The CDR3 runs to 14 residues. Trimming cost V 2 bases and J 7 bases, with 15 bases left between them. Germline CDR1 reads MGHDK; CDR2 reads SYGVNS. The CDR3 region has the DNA TGTGCCAGCAGTGAAGCGGAGGGATTTCGTGAGCAGTACTTC. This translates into CASSEAEGFREQYF.

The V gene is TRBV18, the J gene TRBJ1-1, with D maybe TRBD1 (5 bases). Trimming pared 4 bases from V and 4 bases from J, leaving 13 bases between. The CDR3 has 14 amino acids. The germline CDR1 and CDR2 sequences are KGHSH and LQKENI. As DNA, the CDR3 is TGTGCCAGCTCACTTCGGGGGGGGAGCACTGAAGCTTTCTTT. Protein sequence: CASSLRGGSTEAFF.

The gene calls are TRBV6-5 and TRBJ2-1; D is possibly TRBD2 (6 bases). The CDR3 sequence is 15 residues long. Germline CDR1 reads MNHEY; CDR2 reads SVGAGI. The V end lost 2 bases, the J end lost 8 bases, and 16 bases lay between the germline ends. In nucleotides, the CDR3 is TGTGCCAGCAGTTACGGAGGGGCCGGGTCCGATGAGCAGTTCTTC. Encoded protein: CASSYGGAGSDEQFF.

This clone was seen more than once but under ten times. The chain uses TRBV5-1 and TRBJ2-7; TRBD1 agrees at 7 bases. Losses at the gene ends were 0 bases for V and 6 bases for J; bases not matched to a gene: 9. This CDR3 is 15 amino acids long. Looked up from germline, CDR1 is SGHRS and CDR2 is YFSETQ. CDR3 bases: TGCGCCAGCAGCTTGGGACAGGGAGACGGCGGCGAGCAGTACTTC. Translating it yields CASSLGQGDGGEQYF.

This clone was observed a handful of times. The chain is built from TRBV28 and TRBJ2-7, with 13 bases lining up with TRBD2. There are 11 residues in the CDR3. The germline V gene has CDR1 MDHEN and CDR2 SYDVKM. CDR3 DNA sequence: TGTGGCGGACTAGCGGGAGACGAGCAGTACTTC. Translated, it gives CGGLAGDEQYF.

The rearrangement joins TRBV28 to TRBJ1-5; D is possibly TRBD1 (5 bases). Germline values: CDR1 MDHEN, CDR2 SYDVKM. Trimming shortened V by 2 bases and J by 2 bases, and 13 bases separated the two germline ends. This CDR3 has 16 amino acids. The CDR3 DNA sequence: TGTGCCAGCAGTTTACCCCAGGGAAGAGGCAATCAGCCCCAGCATTTT. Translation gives CASSLPQGRGNQPQHF.

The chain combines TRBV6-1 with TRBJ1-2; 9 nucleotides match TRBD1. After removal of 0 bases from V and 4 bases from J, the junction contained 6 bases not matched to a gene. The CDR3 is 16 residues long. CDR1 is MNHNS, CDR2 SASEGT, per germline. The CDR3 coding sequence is TGTGCCAGCAGTGAAGCCGGGACAGGGTATGCCTATGGCTACACCTTC. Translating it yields CASSEAGTGYAYGYTF.

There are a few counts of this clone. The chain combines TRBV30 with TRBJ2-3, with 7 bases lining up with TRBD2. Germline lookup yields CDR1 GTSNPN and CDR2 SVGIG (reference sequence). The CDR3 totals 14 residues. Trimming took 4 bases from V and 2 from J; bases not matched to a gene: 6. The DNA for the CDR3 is TGTGCCTGGACCAGGACTAGTTTCACAGATACGCAGTATTTT. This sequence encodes CAWTRTSFTDTQYF.

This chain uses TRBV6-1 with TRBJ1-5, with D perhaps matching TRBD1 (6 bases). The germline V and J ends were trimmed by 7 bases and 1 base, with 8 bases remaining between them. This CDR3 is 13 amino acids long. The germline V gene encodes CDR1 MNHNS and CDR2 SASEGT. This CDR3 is CASTQGSNQPQHF. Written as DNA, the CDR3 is TGTGCCAGCACGCAGGGGAGCAATCAGCCCCAGCATTTT.

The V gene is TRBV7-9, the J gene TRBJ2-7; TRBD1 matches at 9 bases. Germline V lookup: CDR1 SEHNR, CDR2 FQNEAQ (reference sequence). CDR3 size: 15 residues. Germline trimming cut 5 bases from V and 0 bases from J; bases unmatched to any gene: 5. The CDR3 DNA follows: TGTGCCAGCAGCGACCGGGACAGGGCCTCCTACGAGCAGTACTTC. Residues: CASSDRDRASYEQYF.

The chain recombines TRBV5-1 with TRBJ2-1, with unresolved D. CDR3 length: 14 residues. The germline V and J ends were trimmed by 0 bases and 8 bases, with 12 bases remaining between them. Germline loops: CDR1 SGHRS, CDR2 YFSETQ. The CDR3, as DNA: TGCGCCAGCAGCTTGGTGGCCCGATCCGATGAGCAGTTCTTC. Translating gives CASSLVARSDEQFF. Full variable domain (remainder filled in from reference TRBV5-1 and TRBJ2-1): KAGVTQTPRYLIKTRGQQVTLSCSPISGHRSVSWYQQTPGQGLQFLFEYFSETQRNKGNFPGRFSGRQFSNSRSEMNVSTLELGDSALYLCASSLVARSDEQFFGPGTRLTVL.

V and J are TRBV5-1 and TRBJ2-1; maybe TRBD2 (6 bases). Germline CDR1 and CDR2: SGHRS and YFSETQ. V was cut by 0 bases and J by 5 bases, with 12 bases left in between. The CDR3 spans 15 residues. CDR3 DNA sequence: TGCGCCAGCAGCTTGGCGCCTAGCGATCACAATGAGCAGTTCTTC. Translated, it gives CASSLAPSDHNEQFF.

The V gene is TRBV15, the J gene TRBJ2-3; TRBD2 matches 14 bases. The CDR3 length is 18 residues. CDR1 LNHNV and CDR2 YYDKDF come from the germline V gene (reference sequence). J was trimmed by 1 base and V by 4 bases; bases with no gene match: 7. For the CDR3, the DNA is TGTGCCACCAGCACAGGGACTAGCGGGAGCCTTGGCACAGATACGCAGTATTTT. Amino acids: CATSTGTSGSLGTDTQYF.